Listed below are T cell receptor beta chains from one sample, sequenced in a study of T cell responses to AZD1222 COVID-19 vaccine. The assay was immunoSEQ multiplex PCR, and TCRdb's table has in-frame clones only and misses some. The data hold 200,000 or so clones, with 87% observed a single time. Material: peripheral blood, obtained on day 0 of MenACWY control vaccination. These receptors came from an adult in good health. The CDR3 runs from the conserved cysteine through the conserved F or W. The D gene is left open where the match is weak. A row's size may be missing; if present it is once, few, many or a size class.

>-|TRBV27|TRBJ2-7|-
CASSLGTSQYF
TGTGCCAGCAGTTTGGGGACATCGCAGTACTTC
>-|TRBV15|TRBJ1-6|-
CATSRERFGSPLHF
TGTGCCACCAGCAGAGAGAGGTTTGGATCACCCCTCCACTTT
>-|TRBV7-2|TRBJ1-2|-
CASSSRDLAGGYTF
TGTGCCAGCAGCTCCAGGGACTTAGCGGGTGGCTACACCTTC
>-|TRBV30|TRBJ2-1|TRBD2
CAWTGSGGFYNEQFF
TGTGCCTGGACGGGTAGCGGGGGTTTTTACAATGAGCAGTTCTTC
>-|TRBV5-1|TRBJ2-3|-
CASSPSGWSTDTQYF
TGCGCCAGCAGCCCCTCGGGGTGGAGCACAGATACGCAGTATTTT
>-|TRBV5-6|TRBJ2-7|-
CASSPSRGRPGFYEQYF
TGTGCCAGCAGCCCGTCCCGGGGACGGCCTGGATTCTACGAGCAGTACTTC
>-|TRBV28|TRBJ1-3|-
CASRTGTVGNTIYF
TGTGCCAGCAGGACCGGGACTGTAGGAAACACCATATATTTT
>-|TRBV5-8|TRBJ1-1|TRBD1
CASSSGQSTRTEAFF
TGTGCCAGCAGCTCGGGACAGAGTACCCGCACTGAAGCTTTCTTT
>-|TRBV10-3|TRBJ2-1|-
CAIGRDHEQFF
TGTGCCATCGGGCGGGACCATGAGCAGTTCTTC
>-|TRBV11-2|TRBJ2-7|-
CASTASDFVSEQYF
TGTGCCAGCACCGCTAGCGACTTCGTGTCCGAGCAGTACTTC
>-|TRBV10-3|TRBJ1-4|-
CAISESGGRTNEKLFF
TGTGCCATCAGTGAGTCAGGAGGGCGGACTAATGAAAAACTGTTTTTT
>once|TRBV6-6|TRBJ1-2|-
CASSYSNRVDGYTF
TGTGCCAGCAGTTACTCGAACAGGGTGGATGGCTACACCTTC
>-|TRBV5-1|TRBJ2-1|-
CASSSLGVNEQFF
TGCGCCAGCAGCTCCCTGGGTGTGAATGAGCAGTTCTTC
>once|TRBV11-2|TRBJ2-3|-
CASSHPGVKDTQYF
TGTGCCAGCAGCCACCCCGGGGTCAAAGATACGCAGTATTTT
>-|TRBV6-5|TRBJ2-7|-
CASSYSNRAPHEQYF
TGTGCCAGCAGTTACTCGAACAGGGCCCCCCACGAGCAGTACTTC
>-|TRBV6-5|TRBJ2-7|-
CASSYGASYEQYF
TGTGCCAGCAGTTACGGGGCCTCCTACGAGCAGTACTTC
>-|TRBV7-9|TRBJ1-1|TRBD1
CASSPRQGGNTEAFF
TGTGCCAGCAGTCCGAGACAGGGCGGGAACACTGAAGCTTTCTTT
>once|TRBV5-8|TRBJ2-7|-
CASRSGDEQYF
TGTGCCAGCAGATCGGGGGACGAGCAGTACTTC
>once|TRBV19|TRBJ2-5|TRBD1
CASMNWDRGVGTQYF
TGTGCCAGTATGAACTGGGACAGGGGGGTTGGGACCCAGTACTTC
>-|TRBV12-3/TRBV12-4|TRBJ1-1|TRBD1
CASSLRDSTEAFF
TGTGCCAGCAGCCTTAGGGACAGCACTGAAGCTTTCTTT
>-|TRBV2|TRBJ1-1|-
CASSEPGKEAFF
TGTGCCAGCAGTGAGCCGGGGAAGGAAGCTTTCTTT
>-|TRBV3-1/TRBV3-2|TRBJ2-7|TRBD2
CASSQSPAGGYEQYF
TGTGCCAGCAGCCAAAGTCCAGCGGGGGGGTACGAGCAGTACTTC
>-|TRBV12-3/TRBV12-4|TRBJ1-2|-
CASSLQGRRGYTF
TGTGCCAGCAGTTTACAGGGGCGGAGAGGCTACACCTTC
>-|TRBV7-6|TRBJ1-1|-
CASSHPNTEAFF
TGTGCCAGCAGCCACCCGAACACTGAAGCTTTCTTT
>few|TRBV4-3|TRBJ1-1|-
CASSKGLNTEAFF
TGCGCCAGCAGCAAGGGCTTGAACACTGAAGCTTTCTTT
>-|TRBV6-2/TRBV6-3|TRBJ2-1|TRBD2
CASSSPGGYNEQFF
TGTGCCAGCAGTTCCCCGGGGGGCTACAATGAGCAGTTCTTC
>few|TRBV20-1|TRBJ1-4|-
CSATQGEKLFF
TGCAGTGCTACTCAGGGGGAAAAACTGTTTTTT
>-|TRBV11-2|TRBJ1-4|-
CASSVARGWYEKLFF
TGTGCCAGCAGCGTCGCCAGGGGATGGTATGAAAAACTGTTTTTT
>-|TRBV3-1/TRBV3-2|TRBJ2-3|TRBD2
CASSRKLAGGLVTQYF
TGTGCCAGCAGCCGAAAACTAGCGGGGGGGCTGGTTACGCAGTATTTT
>once|TRBV11-2|TRBJ2-7|TRBD2
CASSLEGGSRYEQYF
TGTGCCAGCAGCTTAGAAGGCGGGAGTAGGTACGAGCAGTACTTC
>-|TRBV6-1|TRBJ1-1|-
CASSDQGNTEAFF
TGTGCCAGCAGTGATCAGGGTAACACTGAAGCTTTCTTT
>-|TRBV14|TRBJ2-2|-
CASSHWDTNNTGELFF
TGTGCCAGCAGCCATTGGGACACTAATAACACCGGGGAGCTGTTTTTT
>-|TRBV5-1|TRBJ2-1|-
CASSFGGEYNEQFF
TGCGCCAGCAGCTTCGGGGGAGAGTACAATGAGCAGTTCTTC
>-|TRBV19|TRBJ2-2|TRBD1
CASSGQGKANTGELFF
TGTGCCAGTAGCGGACAGGGGAAGGCGAACACCGGGGAGCTGTTTTTT
>-|TRBV7-9|TRBJ1-4|-
CASSDDSQIEKLFF
TGTGCCAGCAGCGACGACAGCCAGATTGAAAAACTGTTTTTT
>-|TRBV11-3|TRBJ2-3|-
CASSFSGSTDTQYF
TGTGCCAGCAGCTTCTCAGGGTCCACAGATACGCAGTATTTT
>-|TRBV28|TRBJ1-1|-
CASSSPGTNTEAFF
TGTGCCAGCAGTTCGCCGGGAACGAACACTGAAGCTTTCTTT
>-|TRBV19|TRBJ1-1|-
CASSIRMNTEAFF
TGTGCCAGTAGTATCCGGATGAACACTGAAGCTTTCTTT
>-|TRBV5-4|TRBJ2-7|-
CASSLGGPLSHEQYF
TGTGCCAGCAGCTTGGGCGGGCCCCTCTCCCACGAGCAGTACTTC
>once|TRBV7-9|TRBJ2-1|-
CASGPGLAYNEQFF
TGTGCCAGTGGCCCAGGGTTGGCCTACAATGAGCAGTTCTTC
>few|TRBV19|TRBJ1-2|-
CASRGRPIYGYTF
TGTGCCAGCAGGGGACGGCCTATCTATGGCTACACCTTC
>-|TRBV7-9|TRBJ2-7|-
CASTPETGTRREQYF
TGTGCCAGCACCCCCGAGACAGGGACTAGGCGCGAGCAGTACTTC
>once|TRBV9|TRBJ2-1|TRBD2
CASSGGLAGEPWDEQFF
TGTGCCAGCAGCGGGGGACTAGCGGGAGAGCCCTGGGATGAGCAGTTCTTC
>once|TRBV9|TRBJ1-1|-
CASSPQGEAFF
TGTGCCAGCAGCCCCCAGGGCGAAGCTTTCTTT
>-|TRBV15|TRBJ2-1|TRBD2
CATSVLAGGHNEQFF
TGTGCCACCAGCGTACTAGCGGGAGGGCACAATGAGCAGTTCTTC